This T cell receptor (beta chain) comes out of a study of response to subunit inactivated influenza vaccine. Study findings and constraints: The authors put forward the suggestion that each seasonal influenza vaccination may bring in only a limited number of new T cells.

The CDR3 sequence is 15 residues long. V was cut by 1 base and J by 4 bases, with 13 bases left in between. Germline V gene sequence: CDR1 LGHNA, CDR2 YSLEER. Worth noting for this clonotype: As yet, its antigen is unknown.

TCRdb re-called the RT-PCR reads with MiXCR, one entry per CDR3 protein. This table has around 500,000 distinct CDR3 sequences, 11% appearing once. This receptor was identified in a man aged 45 to 65 who received an inactivated influenza vaccine. The sequences come from PBMCs from blood, collected 40 to 50 days after vaccination. The chain combines TRBV4-3 with TRBJ1-2, with D possibly TRBD1 on 5 matching bases. CDR3 sequence: CASSQGQNIFYGYTF. DNA for the CDR3: TGCGCCAGCAGCCAAGGACAGAACATTTTCTATGGCTACACCTTC.